The 8 T cell receptor beta chains below were found in one sample sequenced in a study of cytomegalovirus exposure and HLA in healthy donors. Sequencing was performed with immunoSEQ multiplex PCR; in TCRdb, only in-frame clones are kept and a portion is missing. The table records 200,000 to 300,000 clones, 90% of them present only once. Sequencing used PBMCs. These receptors all stem from a woman between 25 and 40 years old in good health and CMV-seronegative.

V and J are TRBV4-1 and TRBJ2-3, with TRBD1 as a possible D gene (6 bases). The CDR3 length is 17 residues. Germline CDR1 is MGHRA and CDR2 is YSYEKL. V was trimmed by 0 bases and J by 4 bases, leaving 17 bases between them. CDR3 residues: CASSQESSGQWADTQYF. In DNA, the CDR3 is TGCGCCAGCAGCCAAGAATCCTCAGGACAGTGGGCAGATACGCAGTATTTT.

This clone has just a few counts. The chain combines TRBV7-9 with TRBJ2-7, with a tentative D call TRBD2 (5 bases). V lost 2 bases and J lost 2, with 13 bases in between. The CDR3 runs to 15 residues. The V gene's germline CDR1 is SEHNR and CDR2 FQNEAQ (reference sequence). CDR3 in DNA: TGTGCCAGCAGCTTACCCAGCGGTGGGGCCTACGAGCAGTACTTC. Encoded protein: CASSLPSGGAYEQYF. Full variable domain (rest looked up from reference TRBV7-9 and TRBJ2-7): DTGVSQNPRHKITKRGQNVTFRCDPISEHNRLYWYRQTLGQGPEFLTYFQNEAQLEKSRLLSDRFSAERPKGSFSTLEIQRTEQGDSAMYLCASSLPSGGAYEQYFGPGTRLTVT.

This chain uses TRBV11-3 with TRBJ2-1, with 7 bases that match TRBD2. Germline V CDR1 and CDR2: SGHNT, YENEEA. The trim removed 5 bases at V and 5 bases at J, leaving 12 bases unmatched. The CDR3 sequence is 16 residues long. CDR3 sequence (DNA): TGTGCCAGCAGCCCCGTTCTAAGAGCGGGAAACAATGAGCAGTTCTTC. This sequence encodes CASSPVLRAGNNEQFF.

This clone is a singleton in its sample. The rearrangement uses TRBV19 and TRBJ2-7; 7 bases map to TRBD1. Germline V gene data show CDR1 as LNHDA and CDR2 as SQIVND (reference sequence). This CDR3 is built from 12 residues. V was pared by 3 bases and J by 5 bases, with 1 base of the junction left unmatched. The CDR3 loop is CASSMGQNEQYF. The CDR3, as DNA: TGTGCCAGTAGTATGGGACAGAACGAGCAGTACTTC.

In its sample, this clone was seen once. CDR3 sequence reads: CASSQGDRGGGYTF. In DNA, the CDR3 is TGCGCCAGCAGCCAAGGAGACAGGGGAGGCGGCTACACCTTC. This chain joins TRBV4-1 and TRBJ1-2, with 8 bases fitting TRBD1. This CDR3 spans 14 amino acids. The ends lost 1 base at V and 8 bases at J; junction bases unmatched: 6. CDR1 and CDR2 (germline): MGHRA, YSYEKL.

V gene TRBV27 combines with J gene TRBJ2-7, with 10 bases fitting TRBD2. After removal of 5 bases from V and 5 bases from J, the junction contained 21 bases not matched to a gene. CDR3 length: 19 amino acids. Germline V gives CDR1 MNHEY, CDR2 SMNVEV (reference sequence). Written as DNA, the CDR3 is TGTGCCAGCAGTCGCCCGGGCCTAGCGGGAGTTTCCCCTTGGGACGAGCAGTACTTC. Encoded protein: CASSRPGLAGVSPWDEQYF.

The genes are TRBV6-6 and TRBJ2-1; a weak D match, TRBD2 (5 bases). This CDR3 comprises 15 residues. Between the trimmed V and J ends, which lost 6 bases and 5 bases, there was a span of 17 bases. Germline values: CDR1 MNHNY, CDR2 SVGAGI (reference sequence). The CDR3 spells CASRPGIMMDNEQFF. The CDR3, as DNA: TGTGCCAGCAGACCCGGGATTATGATGGACAATGAGCAGTTCTTC.

The chain recombines TRBV2 with TRBJ2-2, with 11 positions matching TRBD1. The trim removed 6 bases at V and 8 bases at J, leaving 11 bases unmatched. The CDR3 totals 16 residues. Germline CDR1 SNHLY, CDR2 FYNNEI. CDR3 sequence: CASSTGQGDIGGELFF. CDR3 DNA sequence: TGTGCCAGCAGCACGGGACAGGGGGACATAGGTGGGGAGCTGTTTTTT.